One TCR beta chain is described in this entry. The length of the CDR3 is 15 residues. V lost 3 bases and J lost 2, with 13 bases in between. Germline CDR1 SGHRS, CDR2 YFSETQ. Healthy Caucasians made up all donors. The data were obtained in a study of identical twins. TCRdb ran MiXCR on the 5' RACE reads and lists one entry per CDR3 protein. The sample has roughly 1.6 million distinct CDR3 sequences; about 31% are singletons. The rearrangement links TRBV5-1 to TRBJ2-3, with D perhaps matching TRBD2 (6 bases). The sequence was collected from a newborn girl in good health. Sequenced input: cord blood. The CDR3 loop is CASSYRDSLTDTQYF. The CDR3, as DNA: TGCGCCAGCAGCTACCGGGACTCCCTCACAGATACGCAGTATTTT.